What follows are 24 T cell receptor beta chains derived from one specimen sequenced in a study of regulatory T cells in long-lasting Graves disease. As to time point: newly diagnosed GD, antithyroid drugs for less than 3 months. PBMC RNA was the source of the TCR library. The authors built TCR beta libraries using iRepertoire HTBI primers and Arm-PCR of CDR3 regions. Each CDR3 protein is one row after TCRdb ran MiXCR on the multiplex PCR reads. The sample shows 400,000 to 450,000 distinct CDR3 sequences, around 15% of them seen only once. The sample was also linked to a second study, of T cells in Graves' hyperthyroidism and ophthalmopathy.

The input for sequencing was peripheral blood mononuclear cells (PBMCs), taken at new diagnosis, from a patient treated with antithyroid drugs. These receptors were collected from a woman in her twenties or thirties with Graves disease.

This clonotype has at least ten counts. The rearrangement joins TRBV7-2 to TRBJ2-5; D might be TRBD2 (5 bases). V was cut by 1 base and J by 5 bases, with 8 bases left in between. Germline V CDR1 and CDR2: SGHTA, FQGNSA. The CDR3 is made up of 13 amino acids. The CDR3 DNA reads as TGTGCCAGCAGCTTAGGAGGGTTTGAGACCCAGTACTTC. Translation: CASSLGGFETQYF.

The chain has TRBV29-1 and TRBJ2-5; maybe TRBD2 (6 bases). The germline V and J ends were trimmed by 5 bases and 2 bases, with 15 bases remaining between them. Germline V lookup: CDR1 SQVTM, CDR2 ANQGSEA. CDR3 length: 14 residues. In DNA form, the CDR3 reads TGCAGCGTTCTACTGCCGGGGGATCAAGAGACCCAGTACTTC. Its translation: CSVLLPGDQETQYF.

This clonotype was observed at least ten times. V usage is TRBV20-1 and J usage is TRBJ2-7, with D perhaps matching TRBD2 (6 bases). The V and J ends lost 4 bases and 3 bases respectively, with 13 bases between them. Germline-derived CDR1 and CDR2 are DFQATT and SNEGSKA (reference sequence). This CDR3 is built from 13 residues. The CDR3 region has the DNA TGCAGTGCTATCCGGGGGTGGGGCTACGAGCAGTACTTC. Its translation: CSAIRGWGYEQYF.

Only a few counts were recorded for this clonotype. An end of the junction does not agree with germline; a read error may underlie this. The CDR3 sequence: CASSPDGRTQYF. For the CDR3, the DNA is TGTGCTAGCAGCCCCGACGGGAGGACCCAGTACTTC. The chain joins TRBV7-7 to TRBJ2-5; tentatively, D is TRBD2 (6 bases). In germline, CDR1 is SSHAT, CDR2 FNYEAQ (reference sequence). The CDR3 extends over 12 amino acids.

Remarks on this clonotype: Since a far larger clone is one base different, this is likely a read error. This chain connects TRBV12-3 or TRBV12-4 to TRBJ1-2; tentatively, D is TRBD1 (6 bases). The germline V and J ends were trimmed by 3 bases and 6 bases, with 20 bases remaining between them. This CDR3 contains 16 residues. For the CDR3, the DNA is TGTGCCAGCAGTTTCTCGGGGGCAGGCCTTGCTAATGGCTACACCTTC. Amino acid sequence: CASSFSGAGLANGYTF.

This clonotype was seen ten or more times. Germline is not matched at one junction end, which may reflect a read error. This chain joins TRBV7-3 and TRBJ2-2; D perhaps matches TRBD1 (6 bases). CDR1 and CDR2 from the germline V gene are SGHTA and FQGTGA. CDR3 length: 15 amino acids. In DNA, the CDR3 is TGTGCCAGCACCTTACAGGGTTCCGGCACCGGGGAGCTGTTTTTT. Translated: CASTLQGSGTGELFF.

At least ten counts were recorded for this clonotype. In DNA, the CDR3 is TGTGCCAGCAGCAAACTAGCGGAAAACAATGAGCAGTTCTTC. As protein: CASSKLAENNEQFF. The chain carries TRBV28 and TRBJ2-1; 8 nucleotides agree with TRBD2. CDR3 length: 14 residues. Trimming cost V 6 bases and J 5 bases; bases outside gene matches: 6. CDR1 and CDR2 (germline): MDHEN, SYDVKM.

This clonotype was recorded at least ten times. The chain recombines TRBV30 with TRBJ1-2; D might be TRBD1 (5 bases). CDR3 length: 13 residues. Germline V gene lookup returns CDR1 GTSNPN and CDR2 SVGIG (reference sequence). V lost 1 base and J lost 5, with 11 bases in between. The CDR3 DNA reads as TGTGCCTGGAGTGAGCCAGGGAGGTATGGCTACACCTTC. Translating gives CAWSEPGRYGYTF. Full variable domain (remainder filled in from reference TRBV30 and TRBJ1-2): SQTIHQWPATLVQPVGSPLSLECTVEGTSNPNLYWYRQAAGRGLQLLFYSVGIGQISSEVPQNLSASRPQDRQFILSSKKLLLSDSGFYLCAWSEPGRYGYTFGSGTRLTVV.

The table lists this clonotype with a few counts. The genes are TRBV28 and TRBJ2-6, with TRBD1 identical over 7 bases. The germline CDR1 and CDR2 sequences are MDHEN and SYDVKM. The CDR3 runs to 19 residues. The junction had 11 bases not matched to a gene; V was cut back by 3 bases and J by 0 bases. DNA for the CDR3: TGTGCCAGCAGTTTGGAACAGGGGAACCCCTACTCTGGGGCCAACGTCCTGACTTTC. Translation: CASSLEQGNPYSGANVLTF. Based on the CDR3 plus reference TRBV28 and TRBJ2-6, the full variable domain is DVKVTQSSRYLVKRTGEKVFLECVQDMDHENMFWYRQDPGLGLRLIYFSYDVKMKEKGDIPEGYSVSREKKERFSLILESASTNQTSMYLCASSLEQGNPYSGANVLTFGAGSRLTVL.

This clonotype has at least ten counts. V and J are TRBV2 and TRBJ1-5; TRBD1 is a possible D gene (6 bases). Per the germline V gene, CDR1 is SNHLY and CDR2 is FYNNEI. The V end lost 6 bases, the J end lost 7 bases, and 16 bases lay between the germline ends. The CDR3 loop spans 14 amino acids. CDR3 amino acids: CASSAGTTKQPQHF. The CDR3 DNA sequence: TGTGCCAGCAGCGCCGGGACAACGAAACAGCCCCAGCATTTT. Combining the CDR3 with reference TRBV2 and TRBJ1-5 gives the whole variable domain EPEVTQTPSHQVTQMGQEVILRCVPISNHLYFYWYRQILGQKVEFLVSFYNNEISEKSEIFDDQFSVERPDGSNFTLKIRSTKLEDSAMYFCASSAGTTKQPQHFGDGTRLSIL.

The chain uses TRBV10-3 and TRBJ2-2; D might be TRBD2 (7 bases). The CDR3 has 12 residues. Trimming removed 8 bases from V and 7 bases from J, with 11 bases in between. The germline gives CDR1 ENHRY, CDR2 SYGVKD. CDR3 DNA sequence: TGTGCCATCGGGCGGGGGCACGGGGAGCTGTTTTTT. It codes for CAIGRGHGELFF.

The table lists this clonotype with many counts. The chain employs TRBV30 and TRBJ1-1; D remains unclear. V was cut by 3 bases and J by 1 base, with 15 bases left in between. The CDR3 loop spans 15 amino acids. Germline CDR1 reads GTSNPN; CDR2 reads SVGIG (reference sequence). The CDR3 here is CAWSQTLPPNTEAFF. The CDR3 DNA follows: TGTGCCTGGAGCCAGACATTACCCCCGAACACTGAAGCTTTCTTT.

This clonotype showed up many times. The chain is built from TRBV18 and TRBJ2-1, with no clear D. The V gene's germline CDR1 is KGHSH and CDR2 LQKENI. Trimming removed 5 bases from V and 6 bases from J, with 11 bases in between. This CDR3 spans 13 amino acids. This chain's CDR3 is CASSYDSANEQFF. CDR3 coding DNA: TGTGCCAGCTCATATGACTCGGCCAATGAGCAGTTCTTC.

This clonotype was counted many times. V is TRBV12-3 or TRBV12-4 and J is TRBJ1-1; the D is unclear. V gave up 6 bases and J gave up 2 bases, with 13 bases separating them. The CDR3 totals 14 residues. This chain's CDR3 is CASRHGEGNTEAFF. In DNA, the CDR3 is TGTGCCAGCAGACACGGGGAGGGCAACACTGAAGCTTTCTTT.

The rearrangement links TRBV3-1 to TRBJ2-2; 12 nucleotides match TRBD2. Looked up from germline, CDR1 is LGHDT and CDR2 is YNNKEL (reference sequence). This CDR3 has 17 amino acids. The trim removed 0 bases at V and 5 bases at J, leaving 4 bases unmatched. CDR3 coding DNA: TGTGCCAGCAGCCAAGATCGACTAGCGGGAGTTACCGGGGAGCTGTTTTTT. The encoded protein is CASSQDRLAGVTGELFF.

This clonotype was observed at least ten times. CDR3 in DNA: TGTGCCAGCAGCCCTGGACTAGCGGGATATAGCACAGATACGCAGTATTTT. Protein: CASSPGLAGYSTDTQYF. The genes are TRBV3-1 and TRBJ2-3; the match to TRBD2 covers 12 bases. The V gene's germline CDR1 is LGHDT and CDR2 YNNKEL (reference sequence). The CDR3 totals 17 residues. The V segment lost 4 bases and the J segment 0 bases; nucleotides outside the gene matches: 5.

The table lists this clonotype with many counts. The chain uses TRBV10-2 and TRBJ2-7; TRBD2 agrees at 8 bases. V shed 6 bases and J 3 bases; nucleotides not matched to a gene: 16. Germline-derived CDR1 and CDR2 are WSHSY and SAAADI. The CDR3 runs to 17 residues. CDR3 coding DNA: TGCGCCAGCAGACCCTCATTAGGAAGCGGGAGATTCTACGAGCAGTACTTC. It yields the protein CASRPSLGSGRFYEQYF.

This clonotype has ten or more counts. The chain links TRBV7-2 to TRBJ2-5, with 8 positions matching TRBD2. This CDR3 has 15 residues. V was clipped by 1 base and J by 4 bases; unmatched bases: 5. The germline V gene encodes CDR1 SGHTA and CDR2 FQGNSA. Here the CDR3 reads CASSLVTGGPETQYF. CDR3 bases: TGTGCCAGCAGCTTAGTGACGGGAGGGCCAGAGACCCAGTACTTC. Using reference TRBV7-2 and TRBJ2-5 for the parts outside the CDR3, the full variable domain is GAGVSQSPSNKVTEKGKDVELRCDPISGHTALYWYRQSLGQGLEFLIYFQGNSAPDKSGLPSDRFSAERTGGSVSTLTIQRTQQEDSAVYLCASSLVTGGPETQYFGPGTRLLVL.

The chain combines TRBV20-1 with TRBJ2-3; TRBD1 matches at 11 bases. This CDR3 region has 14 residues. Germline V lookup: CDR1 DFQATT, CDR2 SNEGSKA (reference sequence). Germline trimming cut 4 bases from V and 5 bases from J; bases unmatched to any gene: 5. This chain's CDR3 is CSATDRGQEDTQYF. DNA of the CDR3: TGCAGTGCTACGGACAGGGGGCAGGAAGATACGCAGTATTTT.

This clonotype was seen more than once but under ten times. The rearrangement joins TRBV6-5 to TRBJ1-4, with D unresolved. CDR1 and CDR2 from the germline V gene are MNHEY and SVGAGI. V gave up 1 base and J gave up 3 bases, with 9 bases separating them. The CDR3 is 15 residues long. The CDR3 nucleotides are TGTGCCAGCAGTTACTTGGACGCCTCTAATGAAAAACTGTTTTTT. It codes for CASSYLDASNEKLFF.

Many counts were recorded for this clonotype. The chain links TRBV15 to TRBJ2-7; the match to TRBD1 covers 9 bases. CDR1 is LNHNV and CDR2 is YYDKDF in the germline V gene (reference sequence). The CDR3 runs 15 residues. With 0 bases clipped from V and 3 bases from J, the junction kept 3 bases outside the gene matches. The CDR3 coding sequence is TGTGCCACCAGCAGAGATGACAGGGGGAACTACGAGCAGTACTTC. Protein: CATSRDDRGNYEQYF.

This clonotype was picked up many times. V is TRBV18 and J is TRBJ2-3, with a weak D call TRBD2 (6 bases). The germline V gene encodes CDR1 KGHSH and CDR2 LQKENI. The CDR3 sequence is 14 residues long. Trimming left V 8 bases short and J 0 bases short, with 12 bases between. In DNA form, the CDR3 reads TGTGCCAGCACCCGGAGGGCTAGCACAGATACGCAGTATTTT. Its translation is CASTRRASTDTQYF.

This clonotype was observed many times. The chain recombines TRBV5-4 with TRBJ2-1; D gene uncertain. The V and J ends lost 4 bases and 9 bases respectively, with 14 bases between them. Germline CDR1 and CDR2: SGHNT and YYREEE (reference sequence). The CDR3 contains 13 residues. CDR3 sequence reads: CASSQDEVGEQFF. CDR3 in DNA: TGTGCCAGCAGCCAGGACGAGGTGGGTGAGCAGTTCTTC.

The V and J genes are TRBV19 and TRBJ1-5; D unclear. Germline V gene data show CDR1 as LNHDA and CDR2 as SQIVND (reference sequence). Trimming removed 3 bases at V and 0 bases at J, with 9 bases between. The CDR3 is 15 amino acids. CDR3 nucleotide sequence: TGTGCCAGTAGTATCGCCGAGGATAGCAATCAGCCCCAGCATTTT. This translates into CASSIAEDSNQPQHF.